This T cell receptor beta chain was sequenced for a study of T cells in localized non-small cell lung cancer. Broader study findings: There were a median around 59 of the top 100 tumor clones appearing in adjacent lung. Analysis by sequencing included only one tumor region, so heterogeneity remains possible.

This clone turned up a few times. Its cognate antigen is unknown. Deletions cut 6 bases from V and 3 bases from J, with 12 bases between. The CDR3 consists of 13 residues. The germline gives CDR1 MNHNY, CDR2 SVGAGI (reference sequence). TCRdb keeps only in-frame clones here, not all; method: immunoSEQ multiplex PCR. This sample carries about 64,000 clones, roughly 80% of them seen once, and the ten largest clones take roughly 4.5%. V gene TRBV6-6 combines with J gene TRBJ2-7, with D perhaps TRBD1 (6 bases). The material sequenced was PBMCs, taken before any cancer treatment. The clonotype was recovered from a man aged 40-75 years with stage II lung adenocarcinoma. The CDR3: CASSPDRLYEQYF. The CDR3 DNA reads as TGTGCCAGCAGCCCGGACAGACTCTACGAGCAGTACTTC.